These 6 T cell receptor beta chains were all obtained from the same sample, sequenced in a study of preoperative IRX-2 immunotherapy in early breast cancer. The treatment here: preoperative locoregional IRX-2 cytokine immunotherapy. TCRdb's copy holds only in-frame clones and misses some; the assay was immunoSEQ multiplex PCR. Among roughly 11,000 clones, approximately 79% were seen once, and the ten largest hold 5.5% to 6%. Here the sequenced sample was lymph node tissue, taken before IRX-2 immunotherapy. These receptors originate from a human donor with breast cancer.

V gene TRBV11-3 combines with J gene TRBJ2-7; 9 bases fit TRBD2. The junction had 9 bases not matched to a gene; V was cut back by 4 bases and J by 5 bases. This CDR3 is built from 15 residues. CDR1 and CDR2 from the germline V gene are SGHNT and YENEEA. The CDR3 sequence is CASSSPGLALDEQYF. CDR3 in DNA: TGTGCCAGCAGCTCACCGGGACTAGCTCTCGACGAGCAGTACTTC.

The rearrangement joins TRBV29-1 to TRBJ2-1; 8 nucleotides line up with TRBD1. Germline V gives CDR1 SQVTM, CDR2 ANQGSEA. The CDR3 spans 14 residues. J was trimmed by 8 bases and V by 6 bases; bases with no gene match: 12. The CDR3 nucleotides are TGCAGCGTCGATACCGGGACAGGATTGGATGAGCAGTTCTTC. Residues: CSVDTGTGLDEQFF.

The chain uses TRBV29-1 and TRBJ2-1, with TRBD1 matching over 9 bases. The CDR3 has 13 amino acids. V dropped 6 bases and J dropped 9; count of bases not matched to a gene: 9. Germline V gene data show CDR1 as SQVTM and CDR2 as ANQGSEA. CDR3 DNA: TGCAGCGTGGAGGGGGACAGGGCGATTGAGCAGTTCTTC. Encoded protein: CSVEGDRAIEQFF.

The chain combines TRBV23-1 with TRBJ2-7; 12 bases agree with TRBD2. TRBV23-1 is marked as an open reading frame, function uncertain. The CDR3 is 13 amino acids. Trimming removed 6 bases from V and 11 bases from J; junction bases left unmatched: 8. The CDR3 DNA follows: TGCGCCAGCAGCCTCGGACTAGCGGGGAACAAGTACTTC. Amino acid sequence: CASSLGLAGNKYF.

V and J are TRBV14 and TRBJ2-5, with D perhaps TRBD1 or TRBD2 (5 bases each). The CDR3 extends over 15 amino acids. Germline V gives CDR1 SGHDN, CDR2 FVKESK. The V and J ends lost 0 bases and 1 base respectively, with 9 bases between them. CDR3 sequence: CASSQDLGVQETQYF. In DNA, the CDR3 is TGTGCCAGCAGCCAAGATCTGGGGGTCCAAGAGACCCAGTACTTC.

This rearrangement joins TRBV15 to TRBJ2-1; 7 positions agree with TRBD1. CDR1 and CDR2 from the germline V gene are LNHNV and YYDKDF (reference sequence). After removal of 5 bases from V and 2 bases from J, the junction contained 6 bases not matched to a gene. The CDR3 length is 15 residues. The chain's CDR3 is CATSATGPAYNEQFF. CDR3 DNA: TGTGCCACCAGCGCGACAGGGCCCGCCTACAATGAGCAGTTCTTC.